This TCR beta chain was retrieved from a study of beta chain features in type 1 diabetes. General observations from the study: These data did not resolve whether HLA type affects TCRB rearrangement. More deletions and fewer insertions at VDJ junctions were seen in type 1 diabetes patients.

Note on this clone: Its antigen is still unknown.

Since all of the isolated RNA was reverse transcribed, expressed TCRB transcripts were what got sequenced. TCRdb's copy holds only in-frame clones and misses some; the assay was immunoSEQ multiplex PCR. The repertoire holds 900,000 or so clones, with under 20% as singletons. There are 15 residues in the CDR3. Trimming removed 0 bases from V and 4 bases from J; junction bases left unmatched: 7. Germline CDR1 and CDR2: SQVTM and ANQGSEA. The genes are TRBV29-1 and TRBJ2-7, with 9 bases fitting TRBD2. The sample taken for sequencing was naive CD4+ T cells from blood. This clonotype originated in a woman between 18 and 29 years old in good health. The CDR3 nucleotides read TGCAGCGTTGAAGATCCTAGCGGGATGTCGTACGAGCAGTACTTC. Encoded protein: CSVEDPSGMSYEQYF.